Presented here are 10 T cell receptor beta chains from one specimen sequenced in a study of T cell responses to AZD1222 COVID-19 vaccine. Clones were sequenced by immunoSEQ multiplex PCR, and TCRdb holds only the in-frame ones, with some missing. The profile shows about 180,000 clones, just over 85% of them singletons. The starting material was peripheral blood, obtained on day 0 of AZD1222 vaccination. The receptors derive from an adult in good health.

The chain is built from TRBV28 and TRBJ1-2; D remains unclear. V was clipped by 6 bases and J by 4 bases, with 9 bases between them. The CDR3 is 12 amino acids. Germline V gene sequence: CDR1 MDHEN, CDR2 SYDVKM. CDR3 in amino acids: CASSQTAYGYTF. CDR3 DNA sequence: TGTGCCAGCAGCCAGACCGCCTATGGCTACACCTTC.

The chain employs TRBV4-3 and TRBJ2-3, with 11 nucleotides matching TRBD2. Germline CDR1 and CDR2: LGHNA and YSLEER. V lost 3 bases, J lost 6 bases, and 8 bases stayed unmatched. The CDR3 spans 16 residues. This CDR3 reads CASSQLSGGALDTQYF. DNA of the CDR3: TGCGCCAGCAGCCAGCTTAGCGGGGGGGCTTTGGATACGCAGTATTTT.

The chain recombines TRBV20-1 with TRBJ2-1; D perhaps matches TRBD2 (6 bases). Trimming removed 3 bases at V and 7 bases at J, with 16 bases between. The V gene's germline CDR1 is DFQATT and CDR2 SNEGSKA (reference sequence). The CDR3 extends over 14 amino acids. The CDR3 is CSASSSGARNEQFF. CDR3 sequence (DNA): TGCAGTGCTAGTAGCTCGGGAGCTCGGAATGAGCAGTTCTTC.

The V and J genes are TRBV5-1 and TRBJ1-1; the D gene is possibly TRBD1 (6 bases). V was clipped by 4 bases and J by 3 bases, with 10 bases between them. The CDR3 loop spans 13 amino acids. Looked up from germline, CDR1 is SGHRS and CDR2 is YFSETQ. The CDR3 sequence is CASSGPGDTEAFF. In nucleotides, the CDR3 is TGCGCCAGCAGCGGACCAGGGGACACTGAAGCTTTCTTT.

This sequence joins TRBV10-1 and TRBJ2-1, with 10 bases lining up with TRBD2. After removal of 5 bases from V and 7 bases from J, the junction contained 14 bases not matched to a gene. The CDR3 contains 17 residues. Germline loops: CDR1 WNHNN, CDR2 SYGVQD (reference sequence). The CDR3 nucleotides are TGCGCCAGCAGTCTCGCATCAGCGGGAGGGCCGGGGAATGAGCAGTTCTTC. It is translated as CASSLASAGGPGNEQFF.

This sequence joins TRBV5-1 and TRBJ2-5; tentatively, D is TRBD1 (6 bases). There are 16 residues in the CDR3. Trimming shortened V by 4 bases and J by 0 bases, and 16 bases separated the two germline ends. Germline lookup yields CDR1 SGHRS and CDR2 YFSETQ. The CDR3 DNA reads TGCGCCAGCAGCACTCCCAGGCAGGGGTACCAAGAGACCCAGTACTTC. Protein: CASSTPRQGYQETQYF.

This rearrangement joins TRBV27 to TRBJ2-5; 8 bases map to TRBD1. Germline loops: CDR1 MNHEY, CDR2 SMNVEV (reference sequence). The CDR3 consists of 13 residues. V lost 5 bases to trimming and J lost 4 bases; unmatched junction nucleotides: 3. CDR3 region: CASSTGGLETQYF. CDR3 DNA: TGTGCCAGCAGTACAGGGGGATTAGAGACCCAGTACTTC.

The J gene is TRBJ2-7, the V gene TRBV14, with D maybe TRBD2 (6 bases). This CDR3 comprises 15 residues. Deletions cut 0 bases from V and 4 bases from J, with 13 bases between. CDR1 and CDR2 (germline): SGHDN, FVKESK. CDR3 bases: TGTGCCAGCAGCCAAGATATCCGGGGGAGATACGAGCAGTACTTC. It codes for CASSQDIRGRYEQYF.

The chain combines TRBV20-1 with TRBJ1-1; tentative D call: TRBD1 (5 bases). Between the trimmed V and J ends, which lost 3 bases and 3 bases, there was a span of 11 bases. The germline CDR1 and CDR2 sequences are DFQATT and SNEGSKA (reference sequence). CDR3 length: 13 amino acids. The CDR3 DNA reads as TGCAGTGCTAGTCTTAGGGGTGACACTGAAGCTTTCTTT. Translated: CSASLRGDTEAFF.

V and J are TRBV7-2 and TRBJ2-7; D is unresolved. The CDR3 is 12 residues long. Germline lookup yields CDR1 SGHTA and CDR2 FQGNSA. The V end lost 9 bases, the J end lost 6 bases, and 15 bases lay between the germline ends. CDR3 sequence reads: CASHSLSPEQYF. The DNA for the CDR3 is TGTGCCAGTCATTCGCTGTCGCCCGAGCAGTACTTC.